This is a list of T cell receptor beta chains from one sample in a study of beta chain features in type 1 diabetes. TCRdb keeps only in-frame clones here, not all; method: immunoSEQ multiplex PCR. The sample records roughly 300,000 clones, approximately 14% being singletons. The source material was central memory CD4+ T cells from blood. These receptors were collected from a man aged 25 to 45 in good health. The conserved cysteine and the conserved F or W are not part of the CDR3 here.

J	V	CDR3
TRBJ1-5	TRBV7-2	ASSLRYSNQPQH
TRBJ2-1	TRBV9	ASSPQGGYSYNEQF
TRBJ2-3	TRBV2	ASSAGTGSTDTQY
.	TRBV4-1	ASSRRGREYEQY
TRBJ2-3	TRBV7-3	ASSMDRDTDTQY
TRBJ2-3	TRBV7-8	ASSEDRGDTQY
TRBJ2-7	TRBV28	ATKKGGVFYEQY
TRBJ2-5	TRBV7-9	ASSPLGQGAKTQY
TRBJ1-1	TRBV6-1	ASREQGVNTEAF
TRBJ1-3	TRBV2	ASSAGQGNTIY
TRBJ2-2	TRBV7-2	ASSSGAGPANTGELF
TRBJ1-5	TRBV29-1	SVRDRDGQPQH
TRBJ2-1	TRBV6-1	ASTRTPSGYNEQF
TRBJ2-2	TRBV5-1	ASSLFGANTGELF
TRBJ1-2	TRBV7-2	ASSFQGYGYT
TRBJ1-2	TRBV7-2	ASRGSPPSNYGYT
TRBJ2-3	TRBV9	ASSPIKGELPDTQY
TRBJ2-3	TRBV7-3	ASSTDRTTDTQY
TRBJ2-7	TRBV6-1	ASSTSREQY
TRBJ1-5	TRBV7-2	ASRDSPIQPQH
TRBJ1-5	TRBV7-8	ASSQGALSNQPQH
TRBJ1-1	TRBV30	AWSVLGGLWNTEAF
TRBJ2-5	TRBV7-9	ASSTRTGGSETQY